This T cell receptor (beta chain) derives from a study of cytomegalovirus exposure and HLA in healthy donors. Notes on the study in general: In vitro, three CMV-associated chains proved specific for CMV antigens.

Germline values: CDR1 SGHDT, CDR2 YYEEEE. This CDR3 comprises 14 residues. V lost 4 bases and J lost 8, with 17 bases in between. Using immunoSEQ multiplex PCR, the repertoire was profiled, and TCRdb retains in-frame clones only, with some absent. The sample shows around 300,000 clones, 88% of them seen only once. With regard to this clone: The antigen is undetermined.

The rearrangement joins TRBV5-6 to TRBJ2-3, with TRBD2 as a possible D gene (5 bases). This receptor was taken from a woman aged 18 to 35 in good health and CMV-seronegative. The sample comprised PBMCs. The CDR3 is CASSPLTWAGTQYF. The CDR3 DNA follows: TGTGCCAGCAGCCCGCTGACTTGGGCGGGTACGCAGTATTTT.